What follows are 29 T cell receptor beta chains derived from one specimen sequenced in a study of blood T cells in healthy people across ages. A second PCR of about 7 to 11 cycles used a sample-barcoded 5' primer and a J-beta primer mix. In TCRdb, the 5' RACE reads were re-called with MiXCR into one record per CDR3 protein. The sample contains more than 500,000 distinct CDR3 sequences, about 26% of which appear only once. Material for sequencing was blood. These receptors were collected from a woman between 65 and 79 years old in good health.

CDR3 amino acids: CASSPTGSYQETQFF. CDR3 sequence (DNA): TGCGCCAGCAGCCCCACGGGGAGTTACCAAGAGACCCAGTTCTTC. The J gene is TRBJ2-5, the V gene TRBV5-1, with TRBD2 as a possible D gene (5 bases). The last part of the DNA fits TRBJ2-1 better; the J call may be wrong. This CDR3 region has 15 residues. The germline V gene has CDR1 SGHRS and CDR2 YFSETQ.

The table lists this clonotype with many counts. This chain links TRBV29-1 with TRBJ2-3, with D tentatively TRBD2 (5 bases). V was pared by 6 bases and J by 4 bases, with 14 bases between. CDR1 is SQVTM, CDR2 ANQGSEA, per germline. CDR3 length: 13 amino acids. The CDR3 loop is CSVARGVSDTQYF. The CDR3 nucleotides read TGCAGCGTGGCTCGGGGAGTTTCAGATACGCAGTATTTT.

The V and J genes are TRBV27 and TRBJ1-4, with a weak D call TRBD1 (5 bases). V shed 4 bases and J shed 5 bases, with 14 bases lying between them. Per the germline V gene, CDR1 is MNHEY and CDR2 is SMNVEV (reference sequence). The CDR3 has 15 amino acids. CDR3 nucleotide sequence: TGTGCCAGCAGTTCACCAGGGACGAGGAATGAAAAACTGTTTTTT. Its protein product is CASSSPGTRNEKLFF.

The CDR3 loop is CASSGPGLAAYNEQFF. Here the CDR3 DNA reads TGCGCCAGCAGCGGACCGGGACTAGCGGCCTACAATGAGCAGTTCTTC. The rearrangement joins TRBV5-1 to TRBJ2-1; 11 bases are a match to TRBD2. The CDR3 has 16 residues. CDR1 SGHRS and CDR2 YFSETQ come from the germline V gene. The V and J ends lost 4 bases and 2 bases, in that order; junction bases with no gene match: 5. The whole variable domain, filled in from reference TRBV5-1 and TRBJ2-1, reads KAGVTQTPRYLIKTRGQQVTLSCSPISGHRSVSWYQQTPGQGLQFLFEYFSETQRNKGNFPGRFSGRQFSNSRSEMNVSTLELGDSALYLCASSGPGLAAYNEQFFGPGTRLTVL.

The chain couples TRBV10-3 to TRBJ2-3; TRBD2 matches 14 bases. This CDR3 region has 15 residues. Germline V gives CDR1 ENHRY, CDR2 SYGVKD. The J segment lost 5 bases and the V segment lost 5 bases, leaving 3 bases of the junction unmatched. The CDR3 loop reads CAISRGLAGGDTQYF. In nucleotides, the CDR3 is TGTGCCATCAGTCGCGGACTAGCGGGGGGAGATACGCAGTATTTT.

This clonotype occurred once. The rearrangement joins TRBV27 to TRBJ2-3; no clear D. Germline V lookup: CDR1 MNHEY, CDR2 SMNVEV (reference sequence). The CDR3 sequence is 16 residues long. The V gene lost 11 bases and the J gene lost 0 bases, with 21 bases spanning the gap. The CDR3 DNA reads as TGTGCCTCAATGCTGGCAGCCCGCTCTAGCACAGATACGCAGTATTTT. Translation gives CASMLAARSSTDTQYF.

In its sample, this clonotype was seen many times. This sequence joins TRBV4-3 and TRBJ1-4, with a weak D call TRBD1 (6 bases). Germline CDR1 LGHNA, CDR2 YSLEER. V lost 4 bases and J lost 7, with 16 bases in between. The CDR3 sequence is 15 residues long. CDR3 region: CASSRAQGQTEKLFF. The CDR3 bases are TGCGCCAGCAGCCGCGCACAGGGCCAGACTGAAAAACTGTTTTTT.

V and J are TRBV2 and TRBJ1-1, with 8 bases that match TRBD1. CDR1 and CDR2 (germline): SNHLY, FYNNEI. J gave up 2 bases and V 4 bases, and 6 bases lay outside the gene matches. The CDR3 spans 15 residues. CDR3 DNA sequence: TGTGCCAGCAGTGCGGACAGGGCGGGTAACACTGAAGCTTTCTTT. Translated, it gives CASSADRAGNTEAFF.

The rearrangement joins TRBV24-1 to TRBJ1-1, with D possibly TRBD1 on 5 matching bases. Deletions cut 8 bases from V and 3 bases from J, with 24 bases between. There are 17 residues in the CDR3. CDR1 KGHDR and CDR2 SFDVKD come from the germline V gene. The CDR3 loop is CATKRVLAAGKDTEAFF. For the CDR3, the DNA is TGTGCCACCAAAAGGGTACTCGCCGCAGGGAAGGACACTGAAGCTTTCTTT.

The CDR3 sequence: CASSSPGIAKNIQYF. CDR3 bases: TGTGCCAGCAGTTCCCCGGGGATAGCCAAAAACATTCAGTACTTC. V usage is TRBV7-8 and J usage is TRBJ2-4; maybe TRBD2 (5 bases). The V end lost 6 bases, the J end lost 0 bases, and 12 bases lay between the germline ends. Per germline, CDR1 SGHVS and CDR2 FQNEAQ. This CDR3 comprises 15 residues.

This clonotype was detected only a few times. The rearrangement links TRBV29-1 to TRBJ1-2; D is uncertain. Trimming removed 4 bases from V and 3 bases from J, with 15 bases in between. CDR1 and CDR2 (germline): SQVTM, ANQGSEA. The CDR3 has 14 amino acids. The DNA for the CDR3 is TGCAGCGTTGGTCGCGACGGTACCTACTATGGCTACACCTTC. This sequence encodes CSVGRDGTYYGYTF.

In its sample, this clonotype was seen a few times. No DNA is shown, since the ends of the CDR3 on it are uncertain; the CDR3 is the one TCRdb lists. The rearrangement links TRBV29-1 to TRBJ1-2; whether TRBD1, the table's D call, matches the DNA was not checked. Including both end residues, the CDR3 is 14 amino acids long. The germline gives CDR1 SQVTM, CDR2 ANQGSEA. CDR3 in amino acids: CSVGAEGGPYGCTF.

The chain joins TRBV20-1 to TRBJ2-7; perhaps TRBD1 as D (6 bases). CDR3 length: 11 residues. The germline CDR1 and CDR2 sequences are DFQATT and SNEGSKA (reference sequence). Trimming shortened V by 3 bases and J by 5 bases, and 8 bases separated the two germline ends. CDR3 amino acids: CSARHRDEQYF. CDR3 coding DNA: TGCAGTGCTAGGCACAGGGACGAGCAGTACTTC.

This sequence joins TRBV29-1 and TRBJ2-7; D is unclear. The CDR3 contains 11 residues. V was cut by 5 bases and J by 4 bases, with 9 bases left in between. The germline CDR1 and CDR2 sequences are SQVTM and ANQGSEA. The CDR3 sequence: CSVTTTYEQYF. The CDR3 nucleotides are TGCAGCGTTACGACAACATACGAGCAGTACTTC.

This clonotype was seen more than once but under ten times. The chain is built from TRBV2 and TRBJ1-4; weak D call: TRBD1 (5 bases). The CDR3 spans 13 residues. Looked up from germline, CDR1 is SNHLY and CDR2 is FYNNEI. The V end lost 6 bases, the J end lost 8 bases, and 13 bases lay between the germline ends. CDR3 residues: CASRAGLSEKLFF. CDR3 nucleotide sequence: TGTGCCAGCAGAGCGGGACTTTCCGAAAAACTGTTTTTT.

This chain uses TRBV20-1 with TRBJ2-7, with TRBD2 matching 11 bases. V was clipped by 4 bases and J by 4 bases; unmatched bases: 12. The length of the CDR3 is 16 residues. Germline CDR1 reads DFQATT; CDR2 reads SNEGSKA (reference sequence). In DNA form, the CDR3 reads TGCAGTGCTACCGACCCTCTAGCGGGGGGTCTTTACGAGCAGTACTTC. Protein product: CSATDPLAGGLYEQYF.

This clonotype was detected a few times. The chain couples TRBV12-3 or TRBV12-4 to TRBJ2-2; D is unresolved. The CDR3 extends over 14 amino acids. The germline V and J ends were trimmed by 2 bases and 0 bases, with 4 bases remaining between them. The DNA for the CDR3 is TGTGCCAGCAGTTTAAGTACGAACACCGGGGAGCTGTTTTTT. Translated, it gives CASSLSTNTGELFF.

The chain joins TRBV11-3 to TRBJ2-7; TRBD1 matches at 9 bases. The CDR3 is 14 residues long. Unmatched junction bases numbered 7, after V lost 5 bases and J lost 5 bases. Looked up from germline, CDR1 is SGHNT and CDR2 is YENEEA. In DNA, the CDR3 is TGTGCCAGCAGCACTCAGACAGGGGGAGACGAGCAGTACTTC. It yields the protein CASSTQTGGDEQYF.

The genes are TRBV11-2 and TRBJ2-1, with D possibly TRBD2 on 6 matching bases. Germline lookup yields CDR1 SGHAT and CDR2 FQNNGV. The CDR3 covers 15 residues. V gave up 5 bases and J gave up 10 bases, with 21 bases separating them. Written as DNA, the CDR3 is TGTGCCAGCAGCCAGCGGGCGGCACTGGACCCGGAGCAGTTCTTC. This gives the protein CASSQRAALDPEQFF.

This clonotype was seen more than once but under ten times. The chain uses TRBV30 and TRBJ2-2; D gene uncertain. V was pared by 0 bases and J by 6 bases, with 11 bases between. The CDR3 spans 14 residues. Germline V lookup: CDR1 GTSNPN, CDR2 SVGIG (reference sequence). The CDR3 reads CAWSVRRAPGELFF. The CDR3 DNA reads TGTGCCTGGAGTGTAAGAAGGGCCCCCGGGGAGCTGTTTTTT. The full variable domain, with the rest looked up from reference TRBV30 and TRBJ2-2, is SQTIHQWPATLVQPVGSPLSLECTVEGTSNPNLYWYRQAAGRGLQLLFYSVGIGQISSEVPQNLSASRPQDRQFILSSKKLLLSDSGFYLCAWSVRRAPGELFFGEGSRLTVL.

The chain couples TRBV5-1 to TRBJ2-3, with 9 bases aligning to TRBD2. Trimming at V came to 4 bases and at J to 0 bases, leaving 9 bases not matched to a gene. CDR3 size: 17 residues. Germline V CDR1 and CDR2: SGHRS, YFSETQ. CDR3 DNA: TGCGCCAGCAGCCCCACCCATAGCGGGAGCAGCACAGATACGCAGTATTTT. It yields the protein CASSPTHSGSSTDTQYF.

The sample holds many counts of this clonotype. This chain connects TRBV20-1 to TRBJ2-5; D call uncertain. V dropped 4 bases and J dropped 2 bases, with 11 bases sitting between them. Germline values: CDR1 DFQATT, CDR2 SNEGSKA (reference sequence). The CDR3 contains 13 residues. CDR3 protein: CSATRTVQETQYF. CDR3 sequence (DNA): TGCAGTGCTACCCGGACGGTACAAGAGACCCAGTACTTC.

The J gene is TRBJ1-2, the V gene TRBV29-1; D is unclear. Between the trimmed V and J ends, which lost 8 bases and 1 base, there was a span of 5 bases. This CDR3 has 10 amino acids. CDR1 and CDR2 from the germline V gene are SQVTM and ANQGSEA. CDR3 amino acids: CSYYNYGYTF. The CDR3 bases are TGCAGCTACTATAACTATGGCTACACCTTC.

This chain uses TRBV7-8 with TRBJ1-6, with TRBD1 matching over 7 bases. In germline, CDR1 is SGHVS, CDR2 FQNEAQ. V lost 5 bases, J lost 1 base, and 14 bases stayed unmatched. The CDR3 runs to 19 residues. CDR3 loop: CASSPDRLRVGSYNSPLHF. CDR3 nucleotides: TGTGCCAGCAGCCCGGACAGGCTCCGGGTGGGGTCCTATAATTCACCCCTCCACTTT.

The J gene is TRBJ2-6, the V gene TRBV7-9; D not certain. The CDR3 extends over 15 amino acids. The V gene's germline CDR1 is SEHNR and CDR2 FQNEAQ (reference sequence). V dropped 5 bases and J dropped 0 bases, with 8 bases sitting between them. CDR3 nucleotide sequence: TGTGCCAGCAGCCTACAGCGCTCTGGGGCCAACGTCCTGACTTTC. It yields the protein CASSLQRSGANVLTF.

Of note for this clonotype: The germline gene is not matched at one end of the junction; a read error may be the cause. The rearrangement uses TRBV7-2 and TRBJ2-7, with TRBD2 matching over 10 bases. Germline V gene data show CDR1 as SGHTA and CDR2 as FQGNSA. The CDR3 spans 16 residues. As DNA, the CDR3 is TGTGCCTGCAGCTTAGAGGTAGCGGGGGGCTCCTACGAGCAGTACTTC. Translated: CACSLEVAGGSYEQYF.

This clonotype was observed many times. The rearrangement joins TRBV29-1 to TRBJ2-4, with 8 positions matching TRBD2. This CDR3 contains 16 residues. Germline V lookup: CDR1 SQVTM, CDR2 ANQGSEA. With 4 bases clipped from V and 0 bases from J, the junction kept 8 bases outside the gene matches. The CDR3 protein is CSVAGGRGEAKNIQYF. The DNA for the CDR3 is TGCAGCGTTGCGGGGGGGCGCGGGGAAGCCAAAAACATTCAGTACTTC. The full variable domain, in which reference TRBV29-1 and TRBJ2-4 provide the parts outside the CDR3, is SAVISQKPSRDICQRGTSLTIQCQVDSQVTMMFWYRQQPGQSLTLIATANQGSEATYESGFVIDKFPISRPNLTFSTLTVSNMSPEDSSIYLCSVAGGRGEAKNIQYFGAGTRLSVL.

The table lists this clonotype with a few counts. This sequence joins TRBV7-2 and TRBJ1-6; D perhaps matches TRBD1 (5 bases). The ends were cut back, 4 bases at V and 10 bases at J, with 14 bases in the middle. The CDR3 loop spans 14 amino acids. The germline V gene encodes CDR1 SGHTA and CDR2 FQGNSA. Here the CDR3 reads CASSYAGRRSPLHF. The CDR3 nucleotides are TGTGCCAGCAGCTACGCAGGGAGGCGGTCACCCCTCCACTTT.

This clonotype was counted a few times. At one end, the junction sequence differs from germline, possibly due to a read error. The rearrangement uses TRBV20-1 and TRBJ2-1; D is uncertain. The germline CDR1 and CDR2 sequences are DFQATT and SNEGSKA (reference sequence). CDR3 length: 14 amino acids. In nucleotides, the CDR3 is TGCAGTGCTGGAGAACTGGGATCCAACAATGAGCAGTTCTTC. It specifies CSAGELGSNNEQFF.